This T cell receptor beta chain was observed in a study of post-analysis software for immune sequencing data. General study results and limits: Normalized Chao1 diversity was significantly reduced in patients versus controls. Patients used about 5 TRBV segments, including TRBV5-6, TRBV5-1 and TRBV20-1, more often than controls.

Each TCR beta cDNA library carried unique molecular identifiers. Hundreds of thousands of cDNA molecules were obtained from about 0.98 to 11 million T cells. TCRdb fed the PCR reads into MiXCR, producing one record per CDR3 protein. The sample has about 820,000 distinct CDR3 sequences; roughly 50% are singletons. Germline CDR1 SNHLY, CDR2 FYNNEI. The CDR3 is 12 residues long. V was clipped by 5 bases and J by 7 bases, with 11 bases between them. This clonotype turned up a few times. Antigen unknown. Sequences were obtained from blood. This chain uses TRBV2 with TRBJ1-1; maybe TRBD1 (5 bases). The clonotype originates from a girl aged 5-17 years with multiple sclerosis. CDR3 sequence reads: CASSLMTVEAFF. The CDR3 DNA reads TGTGCCAGCAGTCTAATGACAGTTGAAGCTTTCTTT.